This paragraph reports one T cell receptor beta chain. Its antigen is unknown. This sample is part of a study of cytomegalovirus exposure and HLA in healthy donors. Study results and caveats: Trimming of TCR beta V- and J-genes showed a link, identified in a later analysis, to a missense DCLRE1C variant.

This PCR relied on a set of 60 Vbeta primers and 13 Jbeta primers. Using immunoSEQ multiplex PCR, the repertoire was profiled, and TCRdb retains in-frame clones only, with some absent. Counted here are more than 110,000 clones, 70% to 80% occurring once; the ten biggest clones make up 4.5% to 6.5%. Germline-derived CDR1 and CDR2 are SGDLS and YYNGEE. V shed 8 bases, J shed 4 bases, and the junction held 13 bases outside the gene matches. The CDR3 has 15 residues. The V and J genes are TRBV9 and TRBJ2-3; 7 bases are a match to TRBD1. The sequenced sample was PBMCs. The clonotype comes from a male donor in good health and CMV-seronegative. CDR3 bases: TGTGCCAGTACTCTAGGGGGCCCCTCGGCAGATACGCAGTATTTT. This encodes CASTLGGPSADTQYF.